The present entry profiles one TCR beta chain with its context. Looked up from germline, CDR1 is SGHDT and CDR2 is YYEEEE. The CDR3 has 16 amino acids. Germline trimming cut 3 bases from V and 5 bases from J; bases unmatched to any gene: 11. Use of 60 Vbeta and 13 Jbeta primers characterized the PCR. Clones were sequenced by immunoSEQ multiplex PCR, and TCRdb holds only the in-frame ones, with some missing. The sample includes under 150,000 clones, approximately 75% of them seen just once. This sample is part of a study of cytomegalovirus exposure and HLA in healthy donors. Specimen: PBMCs. V is TRBV5-6 and J is TRBJ1-2; TRBD1 matches at 9 bases. This clonotype originated in a man aged 45-65 years in good health and CMV-seropositive. The CDR3 DNA is TGTGCCAGCAGCTCTTCACCGGGACAGGGATATTATGGCTACACCTTC. Translating gives CASSSSPGQGYYGYTF.